A single sample gave rise to the 9 T cell receptor beta chains below, sequenced in a study of CD4 T cells in relation to SARS-CoV-2 and coronaviruses. Before the COVID-19 pandemic, during about 2010-2018, CD4+ T cells were taken from unexposed donors. CD4+ T cells were isolated from the cells after roughly 11 days of culture. Which antigens these TCRs recognize remains unknown. Libraries were prepared by immunoSEQ multiplex PCR; TCRdb keeps only in-frame clonotypes and omits some of them. The repertoire has about 21,000 clones, around three quarters of them found once; the top ten carry around a sixth. The specimen sequenced was CD4+ T cells from PBMCs, cultured in vitro. The receptors originated from a human donor in good health.

This chain connects TRBV21-1 to TRBJ1-1. TRBV21-1 corresponds to a pseudogene. The length of the CDR3 is 16 residues. The CDR3 region has the DNA TGTGCCAGCAGCACCCCTCGGGGGGCCGAAGTAGGAGAAGCTTTCTTT. This gives the protein CASSTPRGAEVGEAFF.

The sample holds a few counts of this clone. The chain joins TRBV15 to TRBJ2-2; 8 bases fit TRBD2. After removal of 4 bases from V and 4 bases from J, the junction contained 11 bases not matched to a gene. Germline V lookup: CDR1 LNHNV, CDR2 YYDKDF (reference sequence). This CDR3 is built from 17 residues. DNA of the CDR3: TGTGCCACCAGCAATCCGAGCCGGGAGGGCCTCACCGGGGAGCTGTTTTTT. It is translated as CATSNPSREGLTGELFF.

The CDR3 nucleotides read TGTGCCAGCAGGGATGACAGTCATGGCTACACCTTC. Translation gives CASRDDSHGYTF. V usage is TRBV2 and J usage is TRBJ1-2; tentatively, D is TRBD1 (5 bases). The CDR3 sequence is 12 residues long. V was pared by 6 bases and J by 6 bases, with 11 bases between. Germline V gives CDR1 SNHLY, CDR2 FYNNEI.

The CDR3: CASSFRDRGNNSPLHF. CDR3 nucleotide sequence: TGTGCCAGTAGCTTCCGGGACAGGGGGAATAATTCACCCCTCCACTTT. The chain couples TRBV19 to TRBJ1-6; 11 bases fit TRBD1. This CDR3 region has 16 residues. The J segment lost 5 bases and the V segment lost 6 bases, leaving 6 bases of the junction unmatched. Germline CDR1 and CDR2: LNHDA and SQIVND (reference sequence).

This chain links TRBV10-2 with TRBJ1-1; TRBD1 is a possible D gene (6 bases). V gave up 6 bases and J gave up 3 bases, with 11 bases separating them. Germline assignment: CDR1 WSHSY and CDR2 SAAADI. The CDR3 sequence is 13 residues long. Here the CDR3 DNA reads TGCGCCAGCAGACAGGGTCTCGACACTGAAGCTTTCTTT. As protein: CASRQGLDTEAFF.

The chain couples TRBV5-4 to TRBJ2-3; D possibly corresponds to TRBD1 (7 bases). Trimming took off 5 bases at V and 0 bases at J, with 13 bases between the two ends. CDR3 length equals 15 residues. CDR1 is SGHNT and CDR2 is YYREEE in the germline V gene (reference sequence). This chain's CDR3 is CASSSGQVSTDTQYF. The CDR3 DNA is TGTGCCAGCAGTAGCGGACAGGTTAGCACAGATACGCAGTATTTT.

This chain links TRBV2 with TRBJ2-1; no reliable D call. The CDR3 runs 12 residues. Deletions cut 6 bases from V and 8 bases from J, with 11 bases between. Germline CDR1 and CDR2: SNHLY and FYNNEI. The CDR3 here is CASRAYIDEQFF. The CDR3 DNA sequence: TGTGCCAGCAGAGCGTACATCGATGAGCAGTTCTTC.

The chain is built from TRBV11-2 and TRBJ2-1; the D is unclear. The CDR3 consists of 14 residues. In germline, CDR1 is SGHAT, CDR2 FQNNGV. The V end was cut by 5 bases, the J end by 7 bases, with 15 bases between. In DNA form, the CDR3 reads TGTGCCAGCAGCCAAAACTTAGAAGGAAATGAGCAGTTCTTC. Its translation: CASSQNLEGNEQFF.

This clone was recorded only once. The chain is built from TRBV5-1 and TRBJ2-2, with 11 bases fitting TRBD2. Germline V gives CDR1 SGHRS, CDR2 YFSETQ. This CDR3 contains 15 residues. Germline trimming cut 1 base from V and 6 bases from J; bases unmatched to any gene: 2. The CDR3 DNA reads as TGCGCCAGCAGCTTGACTAGCGGGAGCCCCGGGGAGCTGTTTTTT. Translated, it gives CASSLTSGSPGELFF.